This TCR beta chain was recovered during a study of blood T cell repertoires in COVID-19. Study context: The United States, Italy and Spain were the sources of the acute and convalescent COVID-19 samples.

Using immunoSEQ multiplex PCR, the repertoire was profiled, and TCRdb retains in-frame clones only, with some absent. The sample includes a few hundred thousand clones, over 75% of them seen just once. This clone was found a few times. Participants came from under 30 US areas, aged about 18 to 100 years. This receptor was identified in a middle-aged woman who had been exposed to COVID-19. Sequencing was done on a sample of PBMCs or T cells enriched from blood (not recorded which).

CDR3 DNA sequence: TGTGCCAGCAGCCAACGGGGCTCCTACGAGCAGTACTTC. This gives the protein CASSQRGSYEQYF. The chain links TRBV3-1 (or the pseudogene TRBV3-2) to TRBJ2-7, with D possibly TRBD2 on 5 matching bases. The V gene lost 2 bases and the J gene lost 0 bases, with 5 bases spanning the gap. The CDR3 sequence is 13 residues long. CDR1 is LGHDT and CDR2 is YNNKEL in the germline V gene (reference sequence).